These T cell receptor beta chains were read from a single sample in a study of blood T cell repertoires in COVID-19. The data were produced by immunoSEQ multiplex PCR, yet TCRdb's version contains in-frame clones alone and is incomplete. The data show over 85,000 clones, around 75% seen once. The specimen sequenced was peripheral blood. Receptor source: a human donor in a cohort sampled during active COVID-19. Both conserved end residues are part of each CDR3. The order of the fields is clone size, J gene, CDR3 length, D gene, V gene, CDR3 DNA, CDR3 protein. D genes are given only for firm matches. Where a row states a size, it is once, few, many or the class of an expanded clone; other rows omit it.

abundance: NA
j_gene: TRBJ1-6
len: 16
d_gene: NA
v_gene: TRBV7-3
CDR3nt: TGTGCCAGCAGCCCCGGGGGGAGGGGAGAACTCTCACCCCTCCACTTT
CDR3aa: CASSPGGRGELSPLHF

abundance: NA
j_gene: TRBJ2-6
len: 19
d_gene: TRBD1
v_gene: TRBV23-1
CDR3nt: TGCGCCAGCAGCCAACCGGCCGGGACAGGGGAGTCTGGGGCCAACGTCCTGACTTTC
CDR3aa: CASSQPAGTGESGANVLTF

abundance: NA
j_gene: TRBJ2-3
len: 15
d_gene: TRBD2
v_gene: TRBV28
CDR3nt: TGTGCCAGCAGTCCCCAGACTAGCGGCACAGATACGCAGTATTTT
CDR3aa: CASSPQTSGTDTQYF

abundance: NA
j_gene: TRBJ2-7
len: 13
d_gene: NA
v_gene: TRBV6-6
CDR3nt: TGTGCCAGCAGCCCCCGGGAAGTGGGCGAGCAGTACTTC
CDR3aa: CASSPREVGEQYF

abundance: many
j_gene: TRBJ2-1
len: 15
d_gene: NA
v_gene: TRBV7-8
CDR3nt: TGTGCCAGCACCCGAGAGAGCAGCGGGTCTGGTGAGCAGTTCTTC
CDR3aa: CASTRESSGSGEQFF

abundance: NA
j_gene: TRBJ1-1
len: 16
d_gene: TRBD1
v_gene: TRBV28
CDR3nt: TGTGCCAGCAGTTTTCGACCGGGACAGGGGGCCACTGAAGCTTTCTTT
CDR3aa: CASSFRPGQGATEAFF

abundance: NA
j_gene: TRBJ2-3
len: 17
d_gene: TRBD2
v_gene: TRBV7-2
CDR3nt: TGTGCCAGCAGCCGTAGACTAGCGGGAGGCCAGGCAGATACGCAGTATTTT
CDR3aa: CASSRRLAGGQADTQYF

abundance: NA
j_gene: TRBJ2-3
len: 16
d_gene: TRBD2
v_gene: TRBV30
CDR3nt: TGTGCCTGGAGTGTACTCCCTCGGGAGGGCCGAGATACGCAGTATTTT
CDR3aa: CAWSVLPREGRDTQYF

abundance: NA
j_gene: TRBJ1-5
len: 15
d_gene: TRBD1
v_gene: TRBV18
CDR3nt: TGTGCCAGCTCACCCAACCCGGGACAGGATCAGCCCCAGCATTTT
CDR3aa: CASSPNPGQDQPQHF

abundance: NA
j_gene: TRBJ2-5
len: 16
d_gene: TRBD2
v_gene: TRBV20-1
CDR3nt: TGCAGTGCTAGTGGGATTGGACTAGCGGAAGAGAAGACCCAGTACTTC
CDR3aa: CSASGIGLAEEKTQYF

abundance: NA
j_gene: TRBJ1-5
len: 17
d_gene: NA
v_gene: TRBV4-1
CDR3nt: TGCGCCAGCAGCCGACTCCCAGGACGGGATAGCAATCAGCCCCAGCATTTT
CDR3aa: CASSRLPGRDSNQPQHF

abundance: NA
j_gene: TRBJ2-2
len: 15
d_gene: TRBD2
v_gene: TRBV7-7
CDR3nt: TGTGCTAGCAGTTCGGGACTAGCGGGTACCGGGGAGCTGTTTTTT
CDR3aa: CASSSGLAGTGELFF

abundance: NA
j_gene: TRBJ1-1
len: 10
d_gene: NA
v_gene: TRBV28
CDR3nt: TGTGCCATAATGAACACTGAAGCTTTCTTT
CDR3aa: CAIMNTEAFF

abundance: NA
j_gene: TRBJ2-3
len: 17
d_gene: TRBD2
v_gene: TRBV6-4
CDR3nt: TGTGCCAGCGGACCCACTCAACTAGCGGGAGTACCAGATACGCAGTATTTT
CDR3aa: CASGPTQLAGVPDTQYF

abundance: NA
j_gene: TRBJ1-6
len: 17
d_gene: NA
v_gene: TRBV5-4
CDR3nt: TGTGCCAGCAGCAACATGGCGGGGGGGACCTATAATTCACCCCTCCACTTT
CDR3aa: CASSNMAGGTYNSPLHF

abundance: once
j_gene: TRBJ2-7
len: 14
d_gene: TRBD2
v_gene: TRBV29-1
CDR3nt: TGCAGCGTTTCTAGCGGCAGGAGCTCCTACGAGCAGTACTTC
CDR3aa: CSVSSGRSSYEQYF

abundance: NA
j_gene: TRBJ2-5
len: 12
d_gene: NA
v_gene: TRBV6-2/TRBV6-3
CDR3nt: TGTGCCAGCAGTTTATACCAAGAGACCCAGTACTTC
CDR3aa: CASSLYQETQYF

abundance: NA
j_gene: TRBJ2-7
len: 13
d_gene: NA
v_gene: TRBV5-6
CDR3nt: TGTGCCAGCAGCTATGCAGGGCTCTACGAGCAGTACTTC
CDR3aa: CASSYAGLYEQYF

abundance: NA
j_gene: TRBJ1-6
len: 15
d_gene: NA
v_gene: TRBV7-9
CDR3nt: TGTGCCAGCAGCTTAGGGGGACTGGATAGTTCACCCCTCCACTTT
CDR3aa: CASSLGGLDSSPLHF

abundance: NA
j_gene: TRBJ2-1
len: 15
d_gene: TRBD2
v_gene: TRBV11-3
CDR3nt: TGTGCCAGCAGCTTGGAGGCGGGAGGAGGGCATGAGCAGTTCTTC
CDR3aa: CASSLEAGGGHEQFF

abundance: NA
j_gene: TRBJ1-4
len: 15
d_gene: NA
v_gene: TRBV4-1
CDR3nt: TGCGCCAGCAGCCAAGTAGGGGCGGATAATGAAAAACTGTTTTTT
CDR3aa: CASSQVGADNEKLFF

abundance: NA
j_gene: TRBJ2-1
len: 16
d_gene: NA
v_gene: TRBV10-3
CDR3nt: TGTGCCATCAGGGACCTGACCAGGGCTAGTGGTAATGAGCAGTTCTTC
CDR3aa: CAIRDLTRASGNEQFF

abundance: NA
j_gene: TRBJ2-5
len: 13
d_gene: NA
v_gene: TRBV7-9
CDR3nt: TGTGCCAGCAGCCCCGCGGCGCGAGAGACCCAGTACTTC
CDR3aa: CASSPAARETQYF

abundance: NA
j_gene: TRBJ1-1
len: 14
d_gene: NA
v_gene: TRBV5-6
CDR3nt: TGTGCCAGCACCCGTGCGGTAATGAACACTGAAGCTTTCTTT
CDR3aa: CASTRAVMNTEAFF

abundance: once
j_gene: TRBJ2-5
len: 14
d_gene: TRBD1
v_gene: TRBV6-5
CDR3nt: TGTGCCAGCAGCCAACAGGGGCCTCACGAGACCCAGTACTTC
CDR3aa: CASSQQGPHETQYF

abundance: NA
j_gene: TRBJ1-1
len: 14
d_gene: TRBD1
v_gene: TRBV27
CDR3nt: TGTGCCAGCAGGAAGACAGGGCGAAGCACTGAAGCTTTCTTT
CDR3aa: CASRKTGRSTEAFF

abundance: once
j_gene: TRBJ1-4
len: 13
d_gene: NA
v_gene: TRBV5-1
CDR3nt: TGCGCCAGCAGCTTGGGAGAGAATGAAAAACTGTTTTTT
CDR3aa: CASSLGENEKLFF

abundance: NA
j_gene: TRBJ2-3
len: 16
d_gene: NA
v_gene: TRBV9
CDR3nt: TGTGCCAGCAGCTTTGGCCCACAAGCGGGTACAGATACGCAGTATTTT
CDR3aa: CASSFGPQAGTDTQYF

abundance: few
j_gene: TRBJ2-7
len: 15
d_gene: TRBD1
v_gene: TRBV30
CDR3nt: TGTGCCTGGAGTTTACCCGGGACAGGGGCCTACGAGCAGTACTTC
CDR3aa: CAWSLPGTGAYEQYF

abundance: NA
j_gene: TRBJ1-1
len: 12
d_gene: NA
v_gene: TRBV29-1
CDR3nt: TGCAGCGTTGTAGGGGGGGGCACTGAAGCTTTCTTT
CDR3aa: CSVVGGGTEAFF

abundance: few
j_gene: TRBJ2-1
len: 16
d_gene: TRBD2
v_gene: TRBV11-2
CDR3nt: TGTGCCAGCAGCTTAGATTTTAGCGGGGGATACAATGAGCAGTTCTTC
CDR3aa: CASSLDFSGGYNEQFF

abundance: NA
j_gene: TRBJ2-7
len: 14
d_gene: TRBD1
v_gene: TRBV5-6
CDR3nt: TGTGCCAGCAGCTGGGGACAGGGAAGTTCCGAGCAGTACTTC
CDR3aa: CASSWGQGSSEQYF

abundance: few
j_gene: TRBJ2-2
len: 16
d_gene: TRBD2
v_gene: TRBV3-1/TRBV3-2
CDR3nt: TGTGCCAGCAGCAGAGGACTAGCGGGGAACACCGGGGAGCTGTTTTTT
CDR3aa: CASSRGLAGNTGELFF

abundance: few
j_gene: TRBJ1-3
len: 14
d_gene: NA
v_gene: TRBV21-1
CDR3nt: TGTGCCAGCAGCAAGGACAGGGCTGGAAACACCATATATTTT
CDR3aa: CASSKDRAGNTIYF

abundance: NA
j_gene: TRBJ1-2
len: 15
d_gene: TRBD1
v_gene: TRBV10-3
CDR3nt: TGTGCCATCAGTGGTGGGACAGGGGGCGCTGGTGGCTACACCTTC
CDR3aa: CAISGGTGGAGGYTF

abundance: NA
j_gene: TRBJ1-5
len: 14
d_gene: NA
v_gene: TRBV27
CDR3nt: TGTGCCAGCAGTGGCAGGGTGGGCAATCAGCCCCAGCATTTT
CDR3aa: CASSGRVGNQPQHF

abundance: NA
j_gene: TRBJ1-4
len: 18
d_gene: TRBD1
v_gene: TRBV27
CDR3nt: TGTGCCAGCAGTCCGACCGGGAGACAGGGGGGGATAGGTGAAAAACTGTTTTTT
CDR3aa: CASSPTGRQGGIGEKLFF

abundance: NA
j_gene: TRBJ2-7
len: 18
d_gene: NA
v_gene: TRBV11-2
CDR3nt: TGTGCCAGCAGCCGCGGCGGGTATTTTGGCGGGGAAACCTACGAGCAGTACTTC
CDR3aa: CASSRGGYFGGETYEQYF

abundance: NA
j_gene: TRBJ2-7
len: 18
d_gene: TRBD2
v_gene: TRBV11-2
CDR3nt: TGTGCCAGCAGCCCGGCTGGGGTAGCGGGAGGGAAGGCGTACGAGCAGTACTTC
CDR3aa: CASSPAGVAGGKAYEQYF

abundance: NA
j_gene: TRBJ2-5
len: 13
d_gene: TRBD2
v_gene: TRBV29-1
CDR3nt: TGCAGCGTTGGGGGACTAGCGCAAGAGACCCAGTACTTC
CDR3aa: CSVGGLAQETQYF

abundance: NA
j_gene: TRBJ2-1
len: 15
d_gene: TRBD1
v_gene: TRBV5-1
CDR3nt: TGCGCCAGCAGCTCGGGACAGCTATCCTACAATGAGCAGTTCTTC
CDR3aa: CASSSGQLSYNEQFF

abundance: NA
j_gene: TRBJ2-7
len: 15
d_gene: NA
v_gene: TRBV30
CDR3nt: TGTGCCTGGAGTCGAGCGGGTGAAAGCTCCTACGAGCAGTACTTC
CDR3aa: CAWSRAGESSYEQYF

abundance: NA
j_gene: TRBJ2-3
len: 13
d_gene: TRBD1
v_gene: TRBV12-3/TRBV12-4
CDR3nt: TGTGCCAGCAGGATGACAGGGGCAGATACGCAGTATTTT
CDR3aa: CASRMTGADTQYF

abundance: many
j_gene: TRBJ2-3
len: 16
d_gene: TRBD1
v_gene: TRBV5-5
CDR3nt: TGTGCCAGCAGCTCAGGAACAGGGGCGGGCACAGATACGCAGTATTTT
CDR3aa: CASSSGTGAGTDTQYF

abundance: NA
j_gene: TRBJ1-3
len: 14
d_gene: NA
v_gene: TRBV7-6
CDR3nt: TGTGCCAGCAGCTTAGTGGCGGGTGGAAACACCATATATTTT
CDR3aa: CASSLVAGGNTIYF

abundance: NA
j_gene: TRBJ2-5
len: 14
d_gene: NA
v_gene: TRBV7-2
CDR3nt: TGTGCCAGCAGCCCGCCCAGGGTGGGAGAGACCCAGTACTTC
CDR3aa: CASSPPRVGETQYF

abundance: NA
j_gene: TRBJ1-2
len: 12
d_gene: NA
v_gene: TRBV11-2
CDR3nt: TGTGCCAGCTCCGCTAACAACTATGGCTACACCTTC
CDR3aa: CASSANNYGYTF

abundance: NA
j_gene: TRBJ2-1
len: 15
d_gene: NA
v_gene: TRBV5-1
CDR3nt: TGCGCCAGCAGCCCAGGGCAGGGTAGCTACAATGAGCAGTTCTTC
CDR3aa: CASSPGQGSYNEQFF

abundance: NA
j_gene: TRBJ1-2
len: 14
d_gene: TRBD1
v_gene: TRBV2
CDR3nt: TGTGCCAGCAGTGTCGGGCGACAGGGCTATGGCTACACCTTC
CDR3aa: CASSVGRQGYGYTF

abundance: NA
j_gene: TRBJ1-5
len: 12
d_gene: TRBD1
v_gene: TRBV18
CDR3nt: TGTGCCAGCTCACCACAGGGACAGATTTGGGTTTTT
CDR3aa: CASSPQGQIWVF

abundance: NA
j_gene: TRBJ2-7
len: 16
d_gene: NA
v_gene: TRBV15
CDR3nt: TGTGCCACCAGCACACAAGCCGGGGTCCCCTATACGGAGCAGTACTTC
CDR3aa: CATSTQAGVPYTEQYF

abundance: NA
j_gene: TRBJ1-4
len: 15
d_gene: NA
v_gene: TRBV7-8
CDR3nt: TGTGCCAGCAGCCCGGCGGCGACGTCCAATGAAAAACTGTTTTTT
CDR3aa: CASSPAATSNEKLFF

abundance: once
j_gene: TRBJ2-1
len: 15
d_gene: TRBD2
v_gene: TRBV28
CDR3nt: TGTGCCAGCAGCCCAGCGGGAGGGCCGGGCAATGAGCAGTTCTTC
CDR3aa: CASSPAGGPGNEQFF

abundance: few
j_gene: TRBJ1-5
len: 17
d_gene: TRBD1
v_gene: TRBV4-2
CDR3nt: TGTGCCAGCAGCCAAGGGACAGGAGAATATAGCAATCAGCCCCAGCATTTT
CDR3aa: CASSQGTGEYSNQPQHF